This T cell receptor beta chain stems from a study of shared clonotypes between healthy human individuals. Study-level points and caveats: The rarefaction results pointed to incomplete sorted-subset sequencing despite large depth. A small donor pool kept down the genetic and exposure-history diversity that was represented. Specimens sampled were limited to blood, with tissue repertoires likely differing.

Over several immunoSEQ plates, each subset's genomic DNA was distributed in even portions. Measured with immunoSEQ multiplex PCR; TCRdb has only the in-frame clones, and not every one. The table has roughly 1.4 million clones, around 98.5% seen once. Worth noting for this clone: Its specificity is unknown.

The CDR3 sequence is 15 residues long. Trimming took off 2 bases at V and 0 bases at J, with 10 bases between the two ends. Germline lookup yields CDR1 MDHEN and CDR2 SYDVKM. Sequencing was performed on naive CD4+ T cells sorted from blood. Subset defined: CD45RA+ positively selected. The genes are TRBV28 and TRBJ1-1, with D possibly TRBD1 on 6 matching bases. The source is a man aged 25-45 years in good health. CDR3 sequence: CASSLTQGMNTEAFF. The DNA of the CDR3 is TGTGCCAGCAGTTTAACCCAGGGGATGAACACTGAAGCTTTCTTT.